The 32 T cell receptor beta chains presented below share a single source sample, sequenced in a study of cytomegalovirus exposure and HLA in healthy donors. A multiplex PCR was run with 60 Vbeta primers and 13 Jbeta primers. Sequenced by immunoSEQ multiplex PCR; TCRdb stores in-frame clones only, minus some. The data contain hundreds of thousands of clones, roughly 89% of them singletons. The source material was PBMCs. The receptors here all came from a woman younger than 35 in good health and CMV-seronegative.

V and J are TRBV7-9 and TRBJ2-5; no firm D call. This CDR3 is built from 13 residues. V was clipped by 4 bases and J by 5 bases, with 11 bases between them. The germline V gene encodes CDR1 SEHNR and CDR2 FQNEAQ (reference sequence). The CDR3 region is CASSSALSETQYF. The CDR3 DNA reads TGTGCCAGCAGCTCTGCGTTATCGGAGACCCAGTACTTC.

The CDR3 sequence: CASSYSGVGTEAFF. DNA for the CDR3: TGTGCCAGCAGCTATTCCGGGGTGGGCACTGAAGCTTTCTTT. The V gene is TRBV11-3, the J gene TRBJ1-1; no clear D gene. The CDR3 has 14 residues. V was trimmed by 4 bases and J by 4 bases, leaving 13 bases between them. Germline assignment: CDR1 SGHNT and CDR2 YENEEA.

This clone was seen once. The chain joins TRBV5-4 to TRBJ2-2; unclear D gene. Germline V gene data show CDR1 as SGHNT and CDR2 as YYREEE (reference sequence). The CDR3 loop spans 14 amino acids. Trimming cost V 4 bases and J 2 bases, with 9 bases left between them. Here the CDR3 DNA reads TGTGCCAGCAGCCAAGACACAAACACCGGGGAGCTGTTTTTT. This encodes CASSQDTNTGELFF.

The chain links TRBV6-5 to TRBJ1-6; possible D gene TRBD1, 5 bases. The CDR3 consists of 13 residues. Trimming took 11 bases from V and 5 from J, leaving 13 bases between them. The germline gives CDR1 MNHEY, CDR2 SVGAGI. Here the CDR3 DNA reads TGTGCCGGTCCGGGGGACGATAATTCACCCCTCCACTTT. This codes for CAGPGDDNSPLHF.

The chain combines TRBV10-3 with TRBJ1-1; D possibly corresponds to TRBD1 (5 bases). V was trimmed by 4 bases and J by 10 bases, leaving 16 bases between them. The CDR3 length is 13 residues. Germline values: CDR1 ENHRY, CDR2 SYGVKD. DNA for the CDR3: TGTGCCATCAGTGTCGACGCCCGCGGGGGAGCTTTCTTT. Translated: CAISVDARGGAFF.

The chain couples TRBV5-4 to TRBJ2-2; 8 bases agree with TRBD1. This CDR3 spans 15 amino acids. Germline trimming cut 0 bases from V and 7 bases from J; bases unmatched to any gene: 5. Germline loops: CDR1 SGHNT, CDR2 YYREEE (reference sequence). Here the CDR3 DNA reads TGTGCCAGCAGCTTGGGGACAGGGAAAAGCGGGGAGCTGTTTTTT. This gives the protein CASSLGTGKSGELFF. Full variable domain (remainder filled in from reference TRBV5-4 and TRBJ2-2): ETGVTQSPTHLIKTRGQQVTLRCSSQSGHNTVSWYQQALGQGPQFIFQYYREEENGRGNFPPRFSGLQFPNYSSELNVNALELDDSALYLCASSLGTGKSGELFFGEGSRLTVL.

This clone came up a few times. The V gene is TRBV5-4, the J gene TRBJ1-2, with D unclear. The V end was cut by 2 bases, the J end by 8 bases, with 13 bases between. Germline CDR1 reads SGHNT; CDR2 reads YYREEE (reference sequence). The CDR3 sequence is 13 residues long. The CDR3 region is CASSFSRDGGYTF. The CDR3 bases are TGTGCCAGCAGCTTTAGTCGGGATGGGGGCTACACCTTC. Variable domain in full (rest from reference TRBV5-4 and TRBJ1-2): ETGVTQSPTHLIKTRGQQVTLRCSSQSGHNTVSWYQQALGQGPQFIFQYYREEENGRGNFPPRFSGLQFPNYSSELNVNALELDDSALYLCASSFSRDGGYTFGSGTRLTVV.

V is TRBV18 and J is TRBJ2-1; TRBD2 aligns across 7 bases. Germline CDR1 is KGHSH and CDR2 is LQKENI. V lost 6 bases, J lost 8 bases, and 13 bases stayed unmatched. The CDR3 is made up of 15 amino acids. In DNA, the CDR3 is TGTGCCAGCTCCCCAGCACTAGCGAAAATCGATGAGCAGTTCTTC. Translating it yields CASSPALAKIDEQFF.

The chain recombines TRBV18 with TRBJ1-1; TRBD1 matches at 7 bases. Germline trimming cut 1 base from V and 0 bases from J; bases unmatched to any gene: 5. Germline CDR1 reads KGHSH; CDR2 reads LQKENI. This CDR3 contains 16 residues. The CDR3 loop reads CASSPHLGQVNTEAFF. The CDR3, as DNA: TGTGCCAGCTCACCACATCTTGGACAGGTGAACACTGAAGCTTTCTTT.

The chain carries TRBV9 and TRBJ2-2, with 10 nucleotides matching TRBD1. Germline V gene sequence: CDR1 SGDLS, CDR2 YYNGEE. V gave up 2 bases and J gave up 5 bases; unmatched junction bases: 3. The length of the CDR3 is 15 residues. The CDR3 bases are TGTGCCAGCAGCGTCCGGGACAGGGGTACCGGGGAGCTGTTTTTT. Translated, it gives CASSVRDRGTGELFF.

The rearrangement uses TRBV10-3 and TRBJ2-7; 10 bases align to TRBD2. Germline-derived CDR1 and CDR2 are ENHRY and SYGVKD. J lost 4 bases, V lost 2 bases, and 5 bases had no gene match. The CDR3 has 15 amino acids. Here the CDR3 DNA reads TGTGCCATCAGTGAGGGGCTAGCGGGAGAATACGAGCAGTACTTC. Its protein is CAISEGLAGEYEQYF.

V and J are TRBV6-1 and TRBJ2-7; D is perhaps TRBD2 (5 bases). Trimming removed 8 bases at V and 7 bases at J, with 21 bases between. CDR1 and CDR2 (germline): MNHNS, SASEGT. This CDR3 contains 14 residues. The DNA for the CDR3 is TGTGCCAGCCCACCAGCAGGAGGCTTTCGGGAGCAGTACTTC. It translates to CASPPAGGFREQYF.

The rearrangement links TRBV18 to TRBJ1-1, with D maybe TRBD1 (5 bases). From germline, CDR1 is KGHSH and CDR2 LQKENI. The V end lost 3 bases, the J end lost 8 bases, and 7 bases lay between the germline ends. The CDR3 runs 11 residues. The CDR3 sequence is CASSPRTEAFF. The CDR3 DNA follows: TGTGCCAGCTCACCGAGGACAGAAGCTTTCTTT.

This rearrangement joins TRBV4-2 to TRBJ2-7; D perhaps matches TRBD2 (6 bases). V lost 2 bases and J lost 5, with 13 bases in between. CDR3 length: 14 amino acids. The V gene's germline CDR1 is LGHNA and CDR2 YNFKEQ. CDR3 in amino acids: CASSQNWASDEQYF. In DNA, the CDR3 is TGTGCCAGCAGCCAAAACTGGGCTAGCGACGAGCAGTACTTC.

This clone was seen more than once but under ten times. J is TRBJ1-1 and V is TRBV30; TRBD1 is a possible D gene (6 bases). The germline V gene has CDR1 GTSNPN and CDR2 SVGIG (reference sequence). This CDR3 region has 12 residues. V was trimmed by 5 bases and J by 6 bases, leaving 13 bases between them. The CDR3 region has the DNA TGTGCCTGGGGGGACATGGCGTCTGAAGCTTTCTTT. Translated: CAWGDMASEAFF.

The rearrangement joins TRBV5-4 to TRBJ2-1, with TRBD1 matching over 10 bases. V gave up 0 bases and J gave up 4 bases; unmatched junction bases: 7. Germline V gene sequence: CDR1 SGHNT, CDR2 YYREEE (reference sequence). The CDR3 is 17 amino acids. The DNA of the CDR3 is TGTGCCAGCAGCTTGGTGAAAGGGACAGGGGCGTACAATGAGCAGTTCTTC. Its protein product is CASSLVKGTGAYNEQFF.

In regard to this clone: The same CDR3 can be traced to other DNA sequences in this sample. V and J are TRBV5-1 and TRBJ2-3, with 7 bases identical to TRBD1. Germline-derived CDR1 and CDR2 are SGHRS and YFSETQ. V dropped 4 bases and J dropped 1; count of bases not matched to a gene: 3. CDR3 length equals 14 residues. Here the CDR3 reads CASSPGTGTDTQYF. The CDR3 DNA is TGCGCCAGCAGCCCCGGGACAGGCACAGATACGCAGTATTTT.

The chain uses TRBV15 and TRBJ2-2, with 7 bases matching TRBD2. This CDR3 comprises 14 residues. CDR1 LNHNV and CDR2 YYDKDF come from the germline V gene (reference sequence). V trimming: 6 bases; J trimming: 4 bases; junction bases outside the gene matches: 5. The CDR3 nucleotides are TGTGCCACCAGAGCGGGACTGATCACCGGGGAGCTGTTTTTT. Translating gives CATRAGLITGELFF.

The V gene is TRBV5-5, the J gene TRBJ1-2, with 8 bases matching TRBD1. Germline CDR1 is SGHKS and CDR2 is YYEKEE (reference sequence). This CDR3 spans 15 amino acids. Germline trimming cut 4 bases from V and 8 bases from J; bases unmatched to any gene: 13. The DNA of the CDR3 is TGTGCCAGCAGCCTAGGGACAGGCCGCGCGGGGGGCTACACCTTC. It yields the protein CASSLGTGRAGGYTF.

The chain employs TRBV7-8 and TRBJ1-2, with a weak D call TRBD1 (5 bases). This CDR3 has 18 amino acids. V was clipped by 0 bases and J by 1 base, with 18 bases between them. CDR1 and CDR2 (germline): SGHVS, FQNEAQ. The CDR3 here is CASSLAIAPGVSNYGYTF. The CDR3, as DNA: TGTGCCAGCAGCTTAGCGATAGCCCCGGGGGTTAGTAACTATGGCTACACCTTC.

This chain connects TRBV27 to TRBJ1-2; no clear D. Trimming removed 6 bases at V and 0 bases at J, with 8 bases between. The germline V gene encodes CDR1 MNHEY and CDR2 SMNVEV (reference sequence). The CDR3 totals 13 residues. CDR3 nucleotides: TGTGCCAGCAGGGGCAGTCCTAACTATGGCTACACCTTC. Amino acid sequence: CASRGSPNYGYTF.

CDR3 sequence (DNA): TGTGCCAGCATGGAGGGACGCACAGATACGCAGTATTTT. Its protein product is CASMEGRTDTQYF. This chain uses TRBV6-6 with TRBJ2-3, with D possibly matching TRBD2 (6 bases). Looked up from germline, CDR1 is MNHNY and CDR2 is SVGAGI (reference sequence). Trimming removed 7 bases from V and 1 base from J, with 9 bases in between. CDR3 length: 13 amino acids.

The rearrangement uses TRBV2 and TRBJ2-3; 14 bases are shared with TRBD2. The germline V gene has CDR1 SNHLY and CDR2 FYNNEI. V was clipped by 6 bases and J by 1 base; unmatched bases: 21. This CDR3 comprises 22 residues. The CDR3 nucleotides read TGTGCCAGCAGGGAGACTAGCGGGGGGGCCGGTGATGTCGTAAGGGGCACAGATACGCAGTATTTT. Its translation: CASRETSGGAGDVVRGTDTQYF.

The chain employs TRBV2 and TRBJ2-7; D remains unclear. CDR1 and CDR2 (germline): SNHLY, FYNNEI. The CDR3 length is 11 residues. V was shortened by 7 bases and J by 9 bases, with 13 bases between the two germline ends. The CDR3 loop is CASTVEVVQYF. The CDR3 coding sequence is TGTGCCAGCACCGTAGAGGTTGTGCAGTACTTC.

The chain recombines TRBV10-3 with TRBJ1-3; D unresolved. Trimming stripped 2 bases from V and 0 bases from J, with 5 bases between. This CDR3 region has 14 residues. Germline assignment: CDR1 ENHRY and CDR2 SYGVKD. The DNA of the CDR3 is TGTGCCATCAGTGAGGACATCTCTGGAAACACCATATATTTT. Translation gives CAISEDISGNTIYF.

The chain joins TRBV11-2 to TRBJ2-5; 8 positions match TRBD2. This CDR3 comprises 15 residues. The trim removed 5 bases at V and 5 bases at J, leaving 10 bases unmatched. Germline-derived CDR1 and CDR2 are SGHAT and FQNNGV. Here the CDR3 DNA reads TGTGCCAGCAGCCCCCGTGGCGGGGGGCGGGAGACCCAGTACTTC. As protein: CASSPRGGGRETQYF.

About this clone: An end of the junction differs from the germline gene, which may be a read error. The chain recombines TRBV19 with TRBJ1-4, with D possibly matching TRBD1 (5 bases). Germline V gene lookup returns CDR1 LNHDA and CDR2 SQIVND (reference sequence). This CDR3 has 17 residues. The CDR3 region is CASSTGRAGRLNGKLFF. In DNA, the CDR3 is TGTGCCAGTAGTACAGGGAGGGCAGGTCGCTTGAATGGAAAACTGTTTTTT.

The chain carries TRBV6-5 and TRBJ1-4; D is unclear. This CDR3 has 15 residues. CDR1 and CDR2 from the germline V gene are MNHEY and SVGAGI. V was cut by 2 bases and J by 0 bases, with 7 bases left in between. CDR3 bases: TGTGCCAGCAGTTACCGACAAGCAACTAATGAAAAACTGTTTTTT. This encodes CASSYRQATNEKLFF.

The chain employs TRBV7-9 and TRBJ2-7; no clear D. CDR1 is SEHNR and CDR2 is FQNEAQ in the germline V gene (reference sequence). This CDR3 comprises 15 residues. V lost 5 bases and J 4 bases, leaving 18 bases between the germline ends. The CDR3 here is CASSQGPPRFYEQYF. The CDR3 DNA reads TGTGCCAGCAGCCAAGGTCCCCCTAGATTTTACGAGCAGTACTTC.

The J gene is TRBJ2-7, the V gene TRBV11-2; 7 bases are shared with TRBD2. Germline V gene lookup returns CDR1 SGHAT and CDR2 FQNNGV. Losses at the gene ends were 3 bases for V and 0 bases for J; bases not matched to a gene: 5. This CDR3 is built from 15 residues. The CDR3 nucleotides are TGTGCCAGCAGCTTCGTGGGGGGGAGCTCCTACGAGCAGTACTTC. Protein: CASSFVGGSSYEQYF.

The rearrangement uses TRBV13 and TRBJ2-7; D is perhaps TRBD2 (6 bases). The CDR3 is 14 amino acids. V lost 1 base and J 6 bases, leaving 13 bases between the germline ends. In germline, CDR1 is PRHDT, CDR2 FYEKMQ (reference sequence). The CDR3 nucleotides are TGTGCCAGCAGCTTAGCCGGGACTCCAAGCGAGCAGTACTTC. As protein: CASSLAGTPSEQYF.

Worth noting for this clone: No DNA is shown, since the ends of the CDR3 on it are uncertain; the CDR3 is the one TCRdb lists. J is TRBJ1-1 and V is TRBV4-2; the D call in the table, TRBD1, was not verified against the DNA. Germline loops: CDR1 LGHNA, CDR2 YNFKEQ. The CDR3 length equals 23 residues, ends included. This CDR3 is CASSLDRGKLSLDKAPDSPRAFF.